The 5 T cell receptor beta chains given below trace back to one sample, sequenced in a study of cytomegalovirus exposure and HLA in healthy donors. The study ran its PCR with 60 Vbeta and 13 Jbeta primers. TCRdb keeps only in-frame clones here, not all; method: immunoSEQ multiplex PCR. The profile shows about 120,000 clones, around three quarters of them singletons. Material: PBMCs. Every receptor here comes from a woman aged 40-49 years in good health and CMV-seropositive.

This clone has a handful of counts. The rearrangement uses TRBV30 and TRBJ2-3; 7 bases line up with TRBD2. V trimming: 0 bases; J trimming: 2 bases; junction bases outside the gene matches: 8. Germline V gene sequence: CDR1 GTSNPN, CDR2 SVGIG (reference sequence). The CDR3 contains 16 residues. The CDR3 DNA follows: TGTGCCTGGAGTGTACTCGGGGAGGGGCCCACAGATACGCAGTATTTT. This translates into CAWSVLGEGPTDTQYF.

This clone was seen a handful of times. CDR3 sequence: CASSVEAASYEQYF. The CDR3 DNA reads as TGTGCCAGCAGCGTAGAGGCGGCCTCCTACGAGCAGTACTTC. V gene TRBV9 combines with J gene TRBJ2-7, with D hard to call. The CDR3 runs 14 residues. Deletions cut 0 bases from V and 0 bases from J, with 7 bases between. Germline V gives CDR1 SGDLS, CDR2 YYNGEE.

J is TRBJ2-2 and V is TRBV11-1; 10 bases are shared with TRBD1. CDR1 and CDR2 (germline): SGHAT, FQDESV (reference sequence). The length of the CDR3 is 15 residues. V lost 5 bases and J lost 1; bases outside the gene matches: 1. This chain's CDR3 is CASSRDRGNTGELFF. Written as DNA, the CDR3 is TGTGCCAGCAGCAGGGACAGGGGGAACACCGGGGAGCTGTTTTTT.

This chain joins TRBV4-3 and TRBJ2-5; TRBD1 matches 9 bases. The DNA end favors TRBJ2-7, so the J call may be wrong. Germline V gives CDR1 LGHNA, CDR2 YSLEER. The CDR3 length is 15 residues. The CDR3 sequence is CASSRSGQGFSEQYF. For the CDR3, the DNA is TGCGCCAGCAGCCGATCGGGACAGGGCTTTTCCGAGCAGTACTTC.

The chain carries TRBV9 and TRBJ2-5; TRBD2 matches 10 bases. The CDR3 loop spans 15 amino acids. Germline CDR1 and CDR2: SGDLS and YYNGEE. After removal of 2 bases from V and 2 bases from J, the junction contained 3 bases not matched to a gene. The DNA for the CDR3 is TGTGCCAGCAGCGTGTCGACTAGCGGGCAAGAGACCCAGTACTTC. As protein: CASSVSTSGQETQYF. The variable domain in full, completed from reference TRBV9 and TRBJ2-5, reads DSGVTQTPKHLITATGQRVTLRCSPRSGDLSVYWYQQSLDQGLQFLIQYYNGEERAKGNILERFSAQQFPDLHSELNLSSLELGDSALYFCASSVSTSGQETQYFGPGTRLLVL.